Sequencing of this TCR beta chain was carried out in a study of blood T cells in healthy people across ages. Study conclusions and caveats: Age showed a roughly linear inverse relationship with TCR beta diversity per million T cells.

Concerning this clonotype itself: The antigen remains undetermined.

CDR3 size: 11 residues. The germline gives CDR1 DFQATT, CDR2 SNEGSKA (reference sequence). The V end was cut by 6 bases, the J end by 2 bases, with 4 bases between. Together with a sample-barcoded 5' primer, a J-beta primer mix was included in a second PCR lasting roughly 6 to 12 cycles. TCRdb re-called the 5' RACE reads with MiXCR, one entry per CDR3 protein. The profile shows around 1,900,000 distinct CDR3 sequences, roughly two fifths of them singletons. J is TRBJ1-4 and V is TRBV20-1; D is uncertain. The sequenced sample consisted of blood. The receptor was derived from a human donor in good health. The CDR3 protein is CSAHTNEKLFF. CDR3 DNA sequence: TGCAGTGCGCACACTAATGAAAAACTGTTTTTT.